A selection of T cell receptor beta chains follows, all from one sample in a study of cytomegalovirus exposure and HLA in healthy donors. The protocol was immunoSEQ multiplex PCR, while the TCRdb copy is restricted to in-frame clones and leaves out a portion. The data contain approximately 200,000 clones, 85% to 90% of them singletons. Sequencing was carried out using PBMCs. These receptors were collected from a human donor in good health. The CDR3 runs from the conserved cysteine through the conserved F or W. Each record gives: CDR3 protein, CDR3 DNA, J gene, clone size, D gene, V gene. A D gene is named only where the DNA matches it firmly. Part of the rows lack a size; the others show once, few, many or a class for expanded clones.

CDR3: CASSFTGDQPQHF
DNA: TGTGCCAGCAGCTTCACAGGGGATCAGCCCCAGCATTTT
J: TRBJ1-5
size: few
D: TRBD1
V: TRBV7-2

CDR3: CASSPRGLGEAFF
DNA: TGTGCCAGCAGTCCCAGGGGGTTAGGTGAAGCTTTCTTT
J: TRBJ1-1
size: .
D: TRBD1
V: TRBV27

CDR3: CASSPGQGIEAFF
DNA: TGTGCCAGCTCACCCGGGCAGGGGATAGAAGCTTTCTTT
J: TRBJ1-1
size: .
D: .
V: TRBV18

CDR3: CASSEGVWGGGRSYEQYF
DNA: TGTGCCAGCAGTGAAGGGGTCTGGGGAGGTGGACGGAGTTACGAGCAGTACTTC
J: TRBJ2-7
size: .
D: .
V: TRBV25-1

CDR3: CASSLSTEQYF
DNA: TGTGCCAGCAGCTTATCTACCGAGCAGTACTTC
J: TRBJ2-7
size: .
D: .
V: TRBV7-9

CDR3: CASSLTAATYEQYF
DNA: TGTGCCAGCAGCTTAACGGCAGCGACCTACGAGCAGTACTTC
J: TRBJ2-7
size: .
D: .
V: TRBV7-6

CDR3: CASSSGQDNEKLFF
DNA: TGTGCCAGCAGCTCCGGACAGGATAATGAAAAACTGTTTTTT
J: TRBJ1-4
size: .
D: TRBD1
V: TRBV7-9

CDR3: CAWSPLTGAPSGEQYF
DNA: TGTGCCTGGAGTCCCCTTACAGGGGCCCCAAGTGGCGAGCAGTACTTC
J: TRBJ2-7
size: .
D: TRBD1
V: TRBV30

CDR3: CASSQSRLAGVYEQYF
DNA: TGCGCCAGCAGTCAATCTAGACTAGCGGGAGTTTACGAGCAGTACTTC
J: TRBJ2-7
size: .
D: TRBD2
V: TRBV23-1

CDR3: CASSRQVSGGGPHEQYF
DNA: TGTGCCAGCAGTCGCCAGGTATCGGGCGGGGGTCCCCACGAGCAGTACTTC
J: TRBJ2-7
size: .
D: TRBD2
V: TRBV7-3

CDR3: CASGAGNQETQYF
DNA: TGTGCCAGCGGAGCGGGGAACCAAGAGACCCAGTACTTC
J: TRBJ2-5
size: .
D: TRBD2
V: TRBV27

CDR3: CASTLRTGGGEHTQYF
DNA: TGTGCCAGCACCCTCCGCACGGGGGGCGGTGAGCATACGCAGTATTTT
J: TRBJ2-3
size: .
D: .
V: TRBV6-6

CDR3: CASSYPGQGMNTEAFF
DNA: TGTGCCAGCAGTTACCCGGGACAGGGGATGAACACTGAAGCTTTCTTT
J: TRBJ1-1
size: .
D: TRBD1
V: TRBV6-5

CDR3: CASSLGGYNNEQFF
DNA: TGCGCCAGCAGCTTGGGGGGCTATAACAATGAGCAGTTCTTC
J: TRBJ2-1
size: .
D: .
V: TRBV5-1

CDR3: CASSGLSSSYEQYF
DNA: TGTGCCAGCAGCGGACTATCAAGCTCCTACGAGCAGTACTTC
J: TRBJ2-7
size: few
D: .
V: TRBV4-2

CDR3: CASSQNAGIPYEQYF
DNA: TGCGCCAGCAGCCAAAATGCGGGGATCCCCTACGAGCAGTACTTC
J: TRBJ2-7
size: .
D: .
V: TRBV4-1

CDR3: CASSPERLARGEQYF
DNA: TGTGCCAGCAGCCCAGAGCGACTAGCCCGTGGCGAGCAGTACTTC
J: TRBJ2-7
size: .
D: TRBD2
V: TRBV7-8

CDR3: CASSLRGFYEQYF
DNA: TGTGCCAGCAGCTTGCGGGGGTTCTACGAGCAGTACTTC
J: TRBJ2-7
size: .
D: TRBD2
V: TRBV7-8

CDR3: CASSLESGTNYGYTF
DNA: TGTGCCAGCAGCTTAGAATCAGGTACCAACTATGGCTACACCTTC
J: TRBJ1-2
size: once
D: .
V: TRBV7-2

CDR3: CASSPEGTRVGELFF
DNA: TGTGCCAGCAGCCCGGAAGGGACTAGAGTCGGGGAGCTGTTTTTT
J: TRBJ2-2
size: .
D: TRBD2
V: TRBV5-6

CDR3: CASSLWGVGLRSYEQYF
DNA: TGTGCCAGCAGTTTATGGGGCGTTGGGCTCAGGTCCTACGAGCAGTACTTC
J: TRBJ2-7
size: .
D: .
V: TRBV28

CDR3: CASSIGATSGRIAKNIQYF
DNA: TGTGCCAGTAGTATAGGTGCGACTAGCGGGAGGATAGCCAAAAACATTCAGTACTTC
J: TRBJ2-4
size: .
D: TRBD2
V: TRBV19

CDR3: CATSRDKSSGANVLTF
DNA: TGTGCCACCAGCAGAGATAAGAGCTCTGGGGCCAACGTCCTGACTTTC
J: TRBJ2-6
size: .
D: .
V: TRBV15

CDR3: CSSYGQGLREQYF
DNA: TGTTCCAGCTATGGACAGGGGCTCCGCGAGCAGTACTTC
J: TRBJ2-7
size: .
D: TRBD1
V: TRBV7-9

CDR3: CASSAGRLYSNQPQHF
DNA: TGTGCCAGCAGCGCGGGACGGTTATATAGCAATCAGCCCCAGCATTTT
J: TRBJ1-5
size: .
D: .
V: TRBV7-8

CDR3: CASTDGRTQYF
DNA: TGTGCCAGCACCGATGGGCGGACCCAGTACTTC
J: TRBJ2-5
size: .
D: .
V: TRBV25-1

CDR3: CASSFLSNNEQFF
DNA: TGTGCCAGCAGCTTTCTTAGCAACAATGAGCAGTTCTTC
J: TRBJ2-1
size: .
D: .
V: TRBV5-8

CDR3: CASSLVSVPDTQYF
DNA: TGTGCCAGCAGCTTAGTTAGCGTCCCAGATACGCAGTATTTT
J: TRBJ2-3
size: once
D: .
V: TRBV7-9

CDR3: CASSGSRGTIYF
DNA: TGTGCCAGCAGTGGCAGCCGAGGGACCATATATTTT
J: TRBJ1-3
size: .
D: .
V: TRBV28

CDR3: CASSQGDRNTEAFF
DNA: TGCGCCAGCAGCCAAGGGGACAGGAACACTGAAGCTTTCTTT
J: TRBJ1-1
size: .
D: TRBD1
V: TRBV4-1

CDR3: CASSNLGVSGNNEQYF
DNA: TGTGCCAGCAGCAATCTGGGAGTTAGCGGGAACAACGAGCAGTACTTC
J: TRBJ2-7
size: .
D: TRBD2
V: TRBV11-2

CDR3: CASSTSSGRTQYF
DNA: TGTGCCAGTAGTACCAGTAGCGGGAGAACGCAGTATTTT
J: TRBJ2-3
size: .
D: TRBD2
V: TRBV19

CDR3: CASSSGQGRTDTQYF
DNA: TGTGCCAGTAGTAGTGGACAGGGTCGTACAGATACGCAGTATTTT
J: TRBJ2-3
size: .
D: TRBD1
V: TRBV19

CDR3: CASSGSGQLNTEAFF
DNA: TGTGCCAGCAGCGGGTCGGGACAGCTGAACACTGAAGCTTTCTTT
J: TRBJ1-1
size: once
D: TRBD1
V: TRBV9

CDR3: CASSVLAGGGYQETQYF
DNA: TGTGCCAGCAGTGTCCTAGCGGGAGGGGGGTACCAAGAGACCCAGTACTTC
J: TRBJ2-5
size: .
D: TRBD2
V: TRBV2

CDR3: CASSRRQGVNTEAFF
DNA: TGTGCCAGCAGCCGAAGACAGGGGGTGAACACTGAAGCTTTCTTT
J: TRBJ1-1
size: .
D: TRBD1
V: TRBV9

CDR3: CASSGREGTDTQYF
DNA: TGTGCCAGTAGTGGACGGGAAGGGACAGATACGCAGTATTTT
J: TRBJ2-3
size: .
D: .
V: TRBV19

CDR3: CASSRDSGYNEQFF
DNA: TGTGCCAGCAGTCGGGACAGTGGCTACAATGAGCAGTTCTTC
J: TRBJ2-1
size: .
D: TRBD1
V: TRBV2

CDR3: CASSLYSGGSYEQYF
DNA: TGTGCCAGCAGCTTATACTCAGGGGGAAGCTACGAGCAGTACTTC
J: TRBJ2-7
size: .
D: TRBD1
V: TRBV11-2

CDR3: CASCLLAGVETQYF
DNA: TGTGCCAGTTGCCTCCTAGCGGGAGTGGAGACCCAGTACTTC
J: TRBJ2-5
size: few
D: TRBD2
V: TRBV7-8

CDR3: CASTVAGGRNYGYTF
DNA: TGCGCCAGTACCGTTGCCGGGGGGCGGAACTATGGCTACACCTTC
J: TRBJ1-2
size: .
D: .
V: TRBV5-1

CDR3: CASSQILAGVANIQYF
DNA: TGTGCCAGCAGTCAAATTCTAGCGGGAGTTGCCAACATTCAGTACTTC
J: TRBJ2-4
size: .
D: TRBD2
V: TRBV2

CDR3: CASSASGFSNQPQHF
DNA: TGTGCCAGCAGCGCATCAGGGTTTAGCAATCAGCCCCAGCATTTT
J: TRBJ1-5
size: .
D: .
V: TRBV6-4

CDR3: CASSTGFYEQYF
DNA: TGTGCCAGCAGCACAGGGTTCTACGAGCAGTACTTC
J: TRBJ2-7
size: .
D: .
V: TRBV2

CDR3: CAISELAGVGKTQYF
DNA: TGTGCCATCAGTGAGCTAGCGGGAGTGGGGAAGACCCAGTACTTC
J: TRBJ2-5
size: .
D: TRBD2
V: TRBV10-3

CDR3: CASSRSLAGASDTQYF
DNA: TGCGCCAGCAGCCGATCACTAGCGGGAGCATCAGATACGCAGTATTTT
J: TRBJ2-3
size: .
D: TRBD2
V: TRBV4-3

CDR3: CASSSTGPNRYNEQFF
DNA: TGTGCCAGCAGCTCGACAGGCCCTAATCGCTACAATGAGCAGTTCTTC
J: TRBJ2-1
size: .
D: .
V: TRBV7-3

CDR3: CASSLTLAGSWEQYF
DNA: TGTGCCAGCAGCTTAACCCTAGCGGGTTCGTGGGAGCAGTACTTC
J: TRBJ2-7
size: once
D: TRBD2
V: TRBV7-2

CDR3: CASKDPLGQGSGYTF
DNA: TGTGCCAGCAAAGACCCCCTGGGTCAGGGTAGCGGCTACACCTTC
J: TRBJ1-2
size: .
D: .
V: TRBV28

CDR3: CASSSEGSGANVLTF
DNA: TGCGCCAGCAGCTCGGAGGGCTCTGGGGCCAACGTCCTGACTTTC
J: TRBJ2-6
size: few
D: .
V: TRBV5-1

CDR3: CASSFPSGRLNTDTQYF
DNA: TGCGCCAGCAGCTTCCCTAGCGGGAGGTTAAACACAGATACGCAGTATTTT
J: TRBJ2-3
size: .
D: TRBD2
V: TRBV5-1

CDR3: CSSSLTVSNQPQHF
DNA: TGTTCCAGCAGCTTGACAGTAAGCAATCAGCCCCAGCATTTT
J: TRBJ1-5
size: once
D: .
V: TRBV7-9

CDR3: CASSPGRSADYEQYF
DNA: TGTGCCAGCAGCCCGGGTCGGAGCGCCGACTACGAGCAGTACTTC
J: TRBJ2-7
size: .
D: .
V: TRBV7-2